These 20 T cell receptor beta chains were sequenced from one sample in a study of beta chain features in type 1 diabetes. Since all of the isolated RNA was reverse transcribed, expressed TCRB transcripts were what got sequenced. Assay used: immunoSEQ multiplex PCR; TCRdb lists only in-frame clones, some missing. The sample shows 200,000 to 250,000 clones, roughly 30% of them seen only once. The sequenced material came from central memory CD4+ T cells from blood. All receptors derive from a man aged 30 to 45 in good health.

This clone has just a few counts. The chain joins TRBV5-4 to TRBJ2-1, with TRBD1 matching 9 bases. Germline V gives CDR1 SGHNT, CDR2 YYREEE (reference sequence). V trimming: 5 bases; J trimming: 4 bases; junction bases outside the gene matches: 4. This CDR3 has 14 residues. CDR3: CASSAGTGYNEQFF. As DNA, the CDR3 is TGTGCCAGCAGTGCCGGGACAGGGTACAATGAGCAGTTCTTC.

This clone was detected a few times. This chain uses TRBV5-4 with TRBJ2-5; 7 bases fit TRBD2. There are 14 residues in the CDR3. Germline trimming cut 4 bases from V and 1 base from J; bases unmatched to any gene: 4. The V gene's germline CDR1 is SGHNT and CDR2 YYREEE (reference sequence). The CDR3, as DNA: TGTGCCAGCAGCCCCGGGGGGACCCAAGAGACCCAGTACTTC. Protein sequence: CASSPGGTQETQYF.

The table lists this clone with a few counts. The chain recombines TRBV7-9 with TRBJ1-2; D call uncertain. The V gene lost 5 bases and the J gene lost 5 bases, with 18 bases spanning the gap. The CDR3 length is 15 residues. Germline V lookup: CDR1 SEHNR, CDR2 FQNEAQ (reference sequence). The CDR3 reads CASSQAGASEYGYTF. In DNA form, the CDR3 reads TGTGCCAGCAGCCAGGCAGGCGCTTCGGAGTATGGCTACACCTTC.

The rearrangement uses TRBV18 and TRBJ2-2; 7 bases agree with TRBD2. V shed 3 bases, J shed 3 bases, and the junction held 7 bases outside the gene matches. CDR3 length equals 16 residues. CDR1 and CDR2 (germline): KGHSH, LQKENI. The CDR3 DNA reads TGTGCCAGCTCACCGACAGCGGGAAGGGACACCGGGGAGCTGTTTTTT. Protein product: CASSPTAGRDTGELFF.

Worth noting for this clone: The sample has other DNA sequences that encode this CDR3 too. The chain is built from TRBV18 and TRBJ2-1; 9 bases are a match to TRBD2. Per germline, CDR1 KGHSH and CDR2 LQKENI. Trimming cost V 3 bases and J 3 bases; bases outside gene matches: 3. The CDR3 runs to 15 residues. In nucleotides, the CDR3 is TGTGCCAGCTCACCTGGGACTAGCAGCTACAATGAGCAGTTCTTC. Amino acid sequence: CASSPGTSSYNEQFF.

V and J are TRBV30 and TRBJ2-7; 7 nucleotides match TRBD2. The J segment lost 5 bases and the V segment lost 6 bases, leaving 10 bases of the junction unmatched. Germline assignment: CDR1 GTSNPN and CDR2 SVGIG (reference sequence). The CDR3 extends over 13 amino acids. The CDR3 reads CACHPRGEHEQYF. The CDR3, as DNA: TGTGCCTGCCATCCCCGGGGGGAGCACGAGCAGTACTTC.

This clone was recorded at least ten times. The gene calls are TRBV7-9 and TRBJ2-3; no reliable D call. The CDR3 has 15 amino acids. The V end lost 2 bases, the J end lost 3 bases, and 12 bases lay between the germline ends. Germline CDR1 SEHNR, CDR2 FQNEAQ (reference sequence). CDR3 amino acids: CASSLNSQETDTQYF. The CDR3 DNA reads as TGTGCCAGCAGCTTAAACTCCCAAGAAACAGATACGCAGTATTTT.

The chain is built from TRBV7-2 and TRBJ1-2; D not resolved. The CDR3 has 13 residues. Germline CDR1 and CDR2: SGHTA and FQGNSA. The V and J ends lost 4 bases and 7 bases respectively, with 13 bases between them. The CDR3 bases are TGTGCCAGCAGCTCTAACACGGGGAGTGGCTACACCTTC. Amino acids: CASSSNTGSGYTF.

This clone was counted between two and nine times. The chain recombines TRBV4-2 with TRBJ2-5, with D tentatively TRBD2 (6 bases). The ends were cut back, 1 base at V and 0 bases at J, with 12 bases in the middle. The CDR3 totals 16 residues. The germline CDR1 and CDR2 sequences are LGHNA and YNFKEQ. CDR3 bases: TGTGCCAGCAGCCAAGGCTATAGGGACTACCAAGAGACCCAGTACTTC. Its translation is CASSQGYRDYQETQYF.

V and J are TRBV5-1 and TRBJ2-3; the D is unclear. V gave up 2 bases and J gave up 5 bases, with 9 bases separating them. This CDR3 is built from 13 residues. Germline V lookup: CDR1 SGHRS, CDR2 YFSETQ. The CDR3 reads CASSLRAKDTQYF. The CDR3 bases are TGCGCCAGCAGCTTACGGGCGAAAGATACGCAGTATTTT.

This clone was seen only a few times. The chain combines TRBV2 with TRBJ2-5; a possible D gene is TRBD2 (5 bases). V lost 6 bases and J 3 bases, leaving 14 bases between the germline ends. Germline values: CDR1 SNHLY, CDR2 FYNNEI. The CDR3 is made up of 14 amino acids. The chain's CDR3 is CASSDREGEETQYF. CDR3 nucleotide sequence: TGTGCCAGCAGCGACCGAGAGGGTGAAGAGACCCAGTACTTC.

The gene calls are TRBV5-1 and TRBJ1-5; 10 bases line up with TRBD1. The V gene's germline CDR1 is SGHRS and CDR2 YFSETQ. The CDR3 loop spans 14 amino acids. V lost 7 bases and J lost 1; bases outside the gene matches: 2. The CDR3 here is CASGTGESNQPQHF. In DNA form, the CDR3 reads TGCGCCAGCGGGACAGGGGAGAGCAATCAGCCCCAGCATTTT. Using reference TRBV5-1 and TRBJ1-5 for the parts outside the CDR3, the full variable domain is KAGVTQTPRYLIKTRGQQVTLSCSPISGHRSVSWYQQTPGQGLQFLFEYFSETQRNKGNFPGRFSGRQFSNSRSEMNVSTLELGDSALYLCASGTGESNQPQHFGDGTRLSIL.

J is TRBJ1-2 and V is TRBV6-5; unclear D gene. The germline V gene encodes CDR1 MNHEY and CDR2 SVGAGI. The CDR3 totals 12 residues. The V end lost 7 bases, the J end lost 2 bases, and 8 bases lay between the germline ends. CDR3 DNA: TGTGCCAGCAAATCAGCCAACTATGGCTACACCTTC. This translates into CASKSANYGYTF.

The sample holds a few counts of this clone. The chain couples TRBV7-9 to TRBJ2-2; D is ambiguous. The V end was cut by 5 bases, the J end by 5 bases, with 15 bases between. The CDR3 length is 15 residues. Germline CDR1 reads SEHNR; CDR2 reads FQNEAQ (reference sequence). CDR3 amino acids: CASSISLVNTGELFF. The DNA for the CDR3 is TGTGCCAGCAGCATCTCGCTAGTTAATACCGGGGAGCTGTTTTTT.

This clone was picked up a small number of times. The chain has TRBV21-1 and TRBJ2-7; TRBD1, the D gene given by the table, was not confirmed from the DNA. TRBV21-1 is labeled a pseudogene. The CDR3 has 11 residues. Here the CDR3 reads CASSSPGQCKF. CDR3 in DNA: TGTGCCAGCAGCAGTCCGGGACAGTGTAAGTTC.

This clone was recorded a few times. The chain links TRBV7-2 to TRBJ2-1; 8 nucleotides align to TRBD2. The CDR3 spans 15 residues. The germline CDR1 and CDR2 sequences are SGHTA and FQGNSA. The V gene end was trimmed by 5 bases and the J gene end by 8 bases; junction bases not matched to a gene: 11. This CDR3 is CASSRPGIAGYEQFF. CDR3 DNA: TGTGCCAGCAGCAGACCTGGGATAGCGGGGTATGAGCAGTTCTTC.

This clone has a handful of counts. This chain joins TRBV7-2 and TRBJ2-7, with D unclear. Trimming left V 5 bases short and J 2 bases short, with 13 bases between. The CDR3 has 14 residues. The germline V gene encodes CDR1 SGHTA and CDR2 FQGNSA. This CDR3 is CASSLGPPTYEQYF. CDR3 coding DNA: TGTGCCAGCAGCCTCGGGCCGCCCACCTACGAGCAGTACTTC.

Notes on this clone: Other DNA sequences in this sample translate to the same CDR3. The J gene is TRBJ1-1, the V gene TRBV10-3; D not resolved. The CDR3 loop spans 15 amino acids. Germline V gene lookup returns CDR1 ENHRY and CDR2 SYGVKD. The germline V and J ends were trimmed by 0 bases and 1 base, with 9 bases remaining between them. CDR3: CAISESGGPNTEAFF. In DNA, the CDR3 is TGTGCCATCAGTGAGTCAGGTGGGCCGAACACTGAAGCTTTCTTT.

The J gene is TRBJ2-1, the V gene TRBV4-3, with 8 positions matching TRBD2. This CDR3 has 16 amino acids. Germline CDR1 is LGHNA and CDR2 is YSLEER. J was trimmed by 7 bases and V by 3 bases; bases with no gene match: 11. The CDR3 DNA follows: TGCGCCAGCAGCCAGGAACTAGCGGCTCGAGGAAATGAGCAGTTCTTC. Translated: CASSQELAARGNEQFF.

In regard to this clone: The germline gene is not matched at one end of the junction; a read error may be the cause. V is TRBV7-9 and J is TRBJ2-5, with D perhaps assigned TRBD1 or TRBD2 (5 bases each). Germline V gene sequence: CDR1 SEHNR, CDR2 FQNEAQ (reference sequence). The CDR3 covers 15 residues. This CDR3 reads CASSSTTGPGESQYF. In DNA form, the CDR3 reads TGTGCCAGCAGCTCAACCACAGGCCCTGGGGAGAGCCAGTACTTC.